Listed below are T cell receptor beta chains from one sample, sequenced in a study of post-analysis software for immune sequencing data. TCRdb recomputed calls from the PCR reads with MiXCR, one row per CDR3 protein. The sample has roughly 620,000 distinct CDR3 sequences; around 47% are singletons. The sequenced material came from blood. These receptors were collected from a girl aged 10 to 17 with multiple sclerosis. Both conserved end residues are part of each CDR3. The order of the fields is CDR3 protein, CDR3 DNA, clone size, D gene, V gene, J gene. The D gene is left open where the match is weak. Where a row states a size, it is once, few, many or the class of an expanded clone; other rows omit it.

CASSQGRSEAFF,TGTGCCAGCAGCCAAGGGAGGTCCGAAGCTTTCTTT,few,NA,TRBV4-2,TRBJ1-1
CSADGGGSNQPQHF,TGCAGTGCTGACGGGGGGGGAAGCAATCAGCCCCAGCATTTT,NA,NA,TRBV20-1,TRBJ1-5
CAWTGVGRINEQFF,TGTGCCTGGACTGGGGTTGGGCGCATCAATGAGCAGTTCTTC,NA,NA,TRBV30,TRBJ2-1
CASSRPPGGRSDTQYF,TGCGCCAGCAGCCGCCCTCCAGGGGGCAGATCAGATACGCAGTATTTT,NA,TRBD1,TRBV5-1,TRBJ2-3
CASSFYFNQPQHF,TGTGCCAGCAGCTTTTACTTCAATCAGCCCCAGCATTTT,once,NA,TRBV11-2,TRBJ1-5
CSARWDYEETQYF,TGCAGTGCTAGATGGGACTACGAAGAGACCCAGTACTTC,NA,TRBD2,TRBV20-1,TRBJ2-5
CASSLDLAWNEQYF,TGCGCCAGCAGCTTGGATCTAGCTTGGAACGAGCAGTACTTC,NA,NA,TRBV5-1,TRBJ2-7
CASSLAGPNEQYF,TGTGCCAGCAGCTTAGCGGGTCCCAACGAGCAGTACTTC,NA,NA,TRBV11-2,TRBJ2-7
CASSSPTGLYGYTF,TGTGCCAGCAGTTCCCCGACAGGACTCTATGGCTACACCTTC,few,NA,TRBV12-3/TRBV12-4,TRBJ1-2
CASSQLAGLAGDEQYF,TGTGCCAGCAGCCAACTAGCCGGACTAGCGGGGGACGAGCAGTACTTC,NA,TRBD2,TRBV4-2,TRBJ2-7
CASRVIADTQYF,TGTGCCAGCAGAGTTATCGCAGATACGCAGTATTTC,NA,NA,TRBV12-3/TRBV12-4,TRBJ2-3
CASSLGLQGVRDEQYF,TGCGCCAGCAGCTTGGGGTTGCAGGGGGTAAGGGACGAGCAGTACTTC,once,TRBD1,TRBV5-1,TRBJ2-7
CASSVELWTTDTQYF,TGTGCCAGCAGCGTAGAGCTGTGGACCACAGATACGCAGTATTTT,few,NA,TRBV9,TRBJ2-3
CASSYSAGGDYGYTF,TGTGCCAGCAGTTACTCGGCGGGGGGCGACTATGGCTACACCTTC,few,NA,TRBV6-6,TRBJ1-2
CATSDWRGQGPNNEQFF,TGTGCCACCAGTGATTGGAGGGGGCAGGGTCCAAACAATGAGCAGTTCTTC,NA,NA,TRBV24-1,TRBJ2-1
CASSLEGTTQYF,TGCGCCAGCAGCTTGGAGGGAACAACCCAGTACTTC,few,NA,TRBV5-1,TRBJ2-5
CSAREYIGLEQYF,TGCAGTGCTAGAGAATATATTGGGCTCGAGCAGTACTTC,NA,NA,TRBV20-1,TRBJ2-7
CATSDPRNSYNEQFF,TGTGCCACCAGTGACCCCAGGAACTCCTACAATGAGCAGTTCTTC,once,NA,TRBV24-1,TRBJ2-1
CASSTGAGKRTEAFF,TGTGCCAGCAGCACCGGGGCAGGGAAACGAACTGAAGCTTTCTTT,NA,NA,TRBV7-9,TRBJ1-1
CATTGHPNTEAFF,TGTGCCACCACGGGACACCCGAACACTGAAGCTTTCTTT,NA,NA,TRBV10-3,TRBJ1-1
CSATSQGSHEQYF,TGCAGTGCCACTTCACAGGGATCCCACGAGCAGTACTTC,few,NA,TRBV20-1,TRBJ2-7
CASSLAGGPTQPQHF,TGCGCCAGCAGCTTGGCTGGGGGGCCTACTCAGCCCCAGCATTTT,few,NA,TRBV5-1,TRBJ1-5
CASSIGQANYGYTF,TGTGCCAGCAGCATCGGACAGGCTAACTATGGCTACACCTTC,NA,TRBD1,TRBV5-5,TRBJ1-2